This TCR beta chain appears in the sequencing data of a study of human T cells and chemical hapten exposure. Study-wide background: A patient group, mainly female, showed alopecia areata, totalis or universalis.

At least ten counts were recorded for this clonotype. The sample's time point: patch test 2, 6 weeks after DPC sensitization. As for treatment: therapeutic diphenylcyclopropenone sensitization with weekly scalp DPC. Trimming took 6 bases from V and 3 from J, leaving 23 bases between them. This CDR3 spans 17 amino acids. Germline CDR1 SEHNR, CDR2 FQNEAQ (reference sequence). TCRdb processed the RACE reads anew with MiXCR; each CDR3 protein has one entry. The sample yields some 99,000 distinct CDR3 sequences, more than 7% seen once. This TCR was sampled from a middle-aged woman with alopecia areata. Some clones in this sample may be carry-over from other donors' samples. The starting material was whole blood, obtained in connection with sensitization to the hapten diphenylcyclopropenone (DPC). V usage is TRBV7-9 and J usage is TRBJ2-5; perhaps D is TRBD1 or TRBD2 (6 bases each). The chain's CDR3 is CASRPRTLRGAKETQYF. The CDR3 nucleotides read TGTGCCAGCAGACCTAGAACCCTGAGGGGGGCCAAAGAGACCCAGTACTTC.